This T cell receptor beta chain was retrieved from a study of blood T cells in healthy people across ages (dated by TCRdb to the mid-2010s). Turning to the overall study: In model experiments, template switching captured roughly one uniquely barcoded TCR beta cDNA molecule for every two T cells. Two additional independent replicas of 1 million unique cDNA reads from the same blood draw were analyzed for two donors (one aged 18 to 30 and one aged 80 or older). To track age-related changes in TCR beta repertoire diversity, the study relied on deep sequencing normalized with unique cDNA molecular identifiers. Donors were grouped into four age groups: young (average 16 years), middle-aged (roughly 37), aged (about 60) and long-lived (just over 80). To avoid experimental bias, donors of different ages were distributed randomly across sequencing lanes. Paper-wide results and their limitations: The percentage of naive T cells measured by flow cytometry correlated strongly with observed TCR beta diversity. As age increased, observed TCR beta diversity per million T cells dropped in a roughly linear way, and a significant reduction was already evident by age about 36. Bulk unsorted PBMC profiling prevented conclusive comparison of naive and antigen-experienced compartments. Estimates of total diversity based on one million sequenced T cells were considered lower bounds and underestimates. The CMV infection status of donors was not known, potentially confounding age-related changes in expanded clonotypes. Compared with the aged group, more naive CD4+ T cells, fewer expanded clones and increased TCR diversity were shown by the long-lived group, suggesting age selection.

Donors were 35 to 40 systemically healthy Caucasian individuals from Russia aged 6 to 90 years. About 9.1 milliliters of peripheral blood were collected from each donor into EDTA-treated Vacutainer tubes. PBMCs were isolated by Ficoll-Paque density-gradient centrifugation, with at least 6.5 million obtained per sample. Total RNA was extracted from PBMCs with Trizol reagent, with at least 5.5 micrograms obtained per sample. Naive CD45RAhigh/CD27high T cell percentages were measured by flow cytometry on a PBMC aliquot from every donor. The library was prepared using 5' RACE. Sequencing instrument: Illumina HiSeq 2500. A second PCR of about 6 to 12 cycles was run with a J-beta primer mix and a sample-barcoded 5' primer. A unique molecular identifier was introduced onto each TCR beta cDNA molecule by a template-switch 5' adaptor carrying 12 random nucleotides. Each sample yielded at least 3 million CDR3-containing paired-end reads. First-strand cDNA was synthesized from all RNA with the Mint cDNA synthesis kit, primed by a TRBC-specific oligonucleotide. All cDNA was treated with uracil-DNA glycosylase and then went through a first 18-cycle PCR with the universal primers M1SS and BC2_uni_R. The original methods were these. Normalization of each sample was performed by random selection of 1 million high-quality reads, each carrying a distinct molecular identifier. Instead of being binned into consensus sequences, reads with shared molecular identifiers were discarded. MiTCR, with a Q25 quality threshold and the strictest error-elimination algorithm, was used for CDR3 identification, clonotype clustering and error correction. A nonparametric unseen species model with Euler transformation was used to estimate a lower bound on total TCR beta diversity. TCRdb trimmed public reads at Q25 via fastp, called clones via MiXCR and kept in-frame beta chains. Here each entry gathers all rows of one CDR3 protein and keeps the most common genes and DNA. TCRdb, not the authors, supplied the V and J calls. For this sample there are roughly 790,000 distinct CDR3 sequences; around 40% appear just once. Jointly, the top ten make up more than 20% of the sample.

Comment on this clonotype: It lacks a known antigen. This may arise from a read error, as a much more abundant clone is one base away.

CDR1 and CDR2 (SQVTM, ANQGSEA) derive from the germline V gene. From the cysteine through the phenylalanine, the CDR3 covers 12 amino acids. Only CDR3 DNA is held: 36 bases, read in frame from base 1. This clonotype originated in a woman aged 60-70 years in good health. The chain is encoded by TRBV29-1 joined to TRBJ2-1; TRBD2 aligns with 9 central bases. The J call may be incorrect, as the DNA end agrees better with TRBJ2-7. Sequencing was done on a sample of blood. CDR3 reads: CSVSGRHNEQYF. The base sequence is TGCAGCGTTAGCGGGAGGCACAATGAGCAGTACTTC.